Presented here are 30 T cell receptor beta chains from one specimen sequenced in a study of cytomegalovirus exposure and HLA in healthy donors. The assay was immunoSEQ multiplex PCR, and TCRdb's table has in-frame clones only and misses some. The sample lists tens of thousands of clones, roughly 90% occurring once. Sequenced sample: PBMCs. These TCRs come from a young woman in good health and CMV-seronegative.

V usage is TRBV18 and J usage is TRBJ1-1; tentative D call: TRBD1 (5 bases). Trimming removed 0 bases at V and 4 bases at J, with 12 bases between. The CDR3 spans 15 residues. The V gene's germline CDR1 is KGHSH and CDR2 LQKENI. The chain's CDR3 is CASSPPGIRGTEAFF. The DNA for the CDR3 is TGTGCCAGCTCACCACCCGGAATAAGGGGCACTGAAGCTTTCTTT.

The rearrangement links TRBV5-6 to TRBJ1-3, with no clear D. The CDR3 extends over 16 amino acids. Looked up from germline, CDR1 is SGHDT and CDR2 is YYEEEE. Trimming stripped 0 bases from V and 0 bases from J, with 10 bases between. The CDR3 sequence: CASSLGLLSSGNTIYF. The CDR3 DNA sequence: TGTGCCAGCAGCTTGGGCCTACTATCCTCTGGAAACACCATATATTTT.

The rearrangement joins TRBV25-1 to TRBJ2-1, with D possibly matching TRBD1 (6 bases). Trimming removed 7 bases at V and 1 base at J, with 8 bases between. CDR1 is MGHDK, CDR2 SYGVNS, per germline. CDR3 length: 13 residues. The CDR3 is CASIGGSYNEQFF. CDR3 coding DNA: TGTGCCAGCATAGGGGGTTCCTACAATGAGCAGTTCTTC.

The chain couples TRBV7-2 to TRBJ2-7, with a possible D match to TRBD2 (5 bases). V dropped 0 bases and J dropped 1 base, with 7 bases sitting between them. Germline CDR1 and CDR2: SGHTA and FQGNSA. This CDR3 spans 14 amino acids. The CDR3 reads CASSLARGSYEQYF. The DNA of the CDR3 is TGTGCCAGCAGCTTAGCCAGAGGGTCCTACGAGCAGTACTTC.

The genes are TRBV28 and TRBJ2-1; 9 positions match TRBD1. The CDR3 covers 14 residues. Germline assignment: CDR1 MDHEN and CDR2 SYDVKM. V was clipped by 10 bases and J by 3 bases; unmatched bases: 7. CDR3 region: CATPRDRVYNEQFF. CDR3 DNA sequence: TGTGCCACCCCCCGGGACAGGGTCTACAATGAGCAGTTCTTC.

This clone has only one observation. Written as DNA, the CDR3 is TGTGCCAGCAGTCGACAGGGGATCACAGATACGCAGTATTTT. This encodes CASSRQGITDTQYF. This rearrangement joins TRBV6-5 to TRBJ2-3; 8 bases match TRBD1. From germline, CDR1 is MNHEY and CDR2 SVGAGI. This CDR3 has 14 residues. V gave up 5 bases and J gave up 2 bases; unmatched junction bases: 3.

The chain uses TRBV19 and TRBJ1-2; D is perhaps TRBD1 (5 bases). Trimming removed 1 base at V and 5 bases at J, with 8 bases between. The CDR3 consists of 13 residues. The germline CDR1 and CDR2 sequences are LNHDA and SQIVND (reference sequence). The CDR3 protein is CASSIGPGYGYTF. The CDR3 nucleotides are TGTGCCAGTAGTATAGGCCCAGGGTATGGCTACACCTTC.

This sequence joins TRBV6-5 and TRBJ1-2; 7 bases match TRBD1. V shed 8 bases and J 4 bases; nucleotides not matched to a gene: 10. Germline V gives CDR1 MNHEY, CDR2 SVGAGI. This CDR3 region has 14 residues. This chain's CDR3 is CASGRDRDSYGYTF. In DNA, the CDR3 is TGTGCCAGCGGCCGAGATCGGGACAGCTATGGCTACACCTTC.

V gene TRBV7-9 combines with J gene TRBJ2-7; 7 nucleotides align to TRBD2. The CDR3 extends over 14 amino acids. The germline CDR1 and CDR2 sequences are SEHNR and FQNEAQ (reference sequence). Trimming cost V 5 bases and J 0 bases; bases outside gene matches: 4. CDR3 coding DNA: TGTGCCAGCAGCACCGGGACTACCTCCTACGAGCAGTACTTC. Residues: CASSTGTTSYEQYF. Drawing the rest from reference TRBV7-9 and TRBJ2-7, the complete variable domain is DTGVSQNPRHKITKRGQNVTFRCDPISEHNRLYWYRQTLGQGPEFLTYFQNEAQLEKSRLLSDRFSAERPKGSFSTLEIQRTEQGDSAMYLCASSTGTTSYEQYFGPGTRLTVT.

V gene TRBV28 combines with J gene TRBJ1-4; 9 bases align to TRBD1. J lost 5 bases, V lost 3 bases, and 4 bases had no gene match. This CDR3 is built from 15 residues. Germline V lookup: CDR1 MDHEN, CDR2 SYDVKM. In DNA, the CDR3 is TGTGCCAGCAGTTTTGCCGGGACAGGGAATGAAAAACTGTTTTTT. It encodes CASSFAGTGNEKLFF. Full variable domain (remainder filled in from reference TRBV28 and TRBJ1-4): DVKVTQSSRYLVKRTGEKVFLECVQDMDHENMFWYRQDPGLGLRLIYFSYDVKMKEKGDIPEGYSVSREKKERFSLILESASTNQTSMYLCASSFAGTGNEKLFFGSGTQLSVL.

DNA of the CDR3: TGTGCCAGCAGCTTATTAGCGGGAGCGTACAATGAGCAGTTCTTC. Its translation: CASSLLAGAYNEQFF. The gene calls are TRBV5-5 and TRBJ2-1; 9 nucleotides agree with TRBD2. V was clipped by 2 bases and J by 4 bases; unmatched bases: 4. The V gene's germline CDR1 is SGHKS and CDR2 YYEKEE (reference sequence). The CDR3 is made up of 15 amino acids.

The chain combines TRBV5-4 with TRBJ2-5; TRBD2 agrees at 7 bases. Germline trimming cut 4 bases from V and 8 bases from J; bases unmatched to any gene: 11. Germline-derived CDR1 and CDR2 are SGHNT and YYREEE (reference sequence). This CDR3 comprises 14 residues. CDR3 sequence (DNA): TGTGCCAGCAGCCCCCGGCGCCCGGGAGGAACCCAGTACTTC. This translates into CASSPRRPGGTQYF.

In its sample, this clone was seen a few times. The chain carries TRBV5-1 and TRBJ1-1; D not resolved. The CDR3 spans 15 residues. Per germline, CDR1 SGHRS and CDR2 YFSETQ. The germline V and J ends were trimmed by 1 base and 1 base, with 11 bases remaining between them. The CDR3 region has the DNA TGCGCCAGCAGCTTGAGACGGGTGCCGAACACTGAAGCTTTCTTT. Amino acid sequence: CASSLRRVPNTEAFF. Using reference TRBV5-1 and TRBJ1-1 for the parts outside the CDR3, the full variable domain is KAGVTQTPRYLIKTRGQQVTLSCSPISGHRSVSWYQQTPGQGLQFLFEYFSETQRNKGNFPGRFSGRQFSNSRSEMNVSTLELGDSALYLCASSLRRVPNTEAFFGQGTRLTVV.

The V and J genes are TRBV5-1 and TRBJ2-3; the D is unclear. This CDR3 comprises 14 residues. Germline V gives CDR1 SGHRS, CDR2 YFSETQ. V was clipped by 6 bases and J by 2 bases, with 13 bases between them. CDR3 protein: CASTWSSYTDTQYF. The DNA for the CDR3 is TGCGCCAGCACGTGGTCGTCCTACACAGATACGCAGTATTTT. Using reference TRBV5-1 and TRBJ2-3 for the parts outside the CDR3, the full variable domain is KAGVTQTPRYLIKTRGQQVTLSCSPISGHRSVSWYQQTPGQGLQFLFEYFSETQRNKGNFPGRFSGRQFSNSRSEMNVSTLELGDSALYLCASTWSSYTDTQYFGPGTRLTVL.

The chain carries TRBV6-5 and TRBJ1-1; 8 bases map to TRBD1. CDR1 and CDR2 (germline): MNHEY, SVGAGI. Trimming cost V 6 bases and J 5 bases; bases outside gene matches: 8. The CDR3 extends over 14 amino acids. This chain's CDR3 is CASSPPGGWTEAFF. The CDR3 DNA reads TGTGCCAGCAGCCCACCAGGGGGCTGGACTGAAGCTTTCTTT.

Comment on this clone: The sample contains more than one DNA sequence encoding this CDR3. The rearrangement links TRBV6-5 to TRBJ2-1; TRBD2 agrees at 13 bases. V dropped 6 bases and J dropped 7; count of bases not matched to a gene: 6. Germline loops: CDR1 MNHEY, CDR2 SVGAGI. The CDR3 length is 15 residues. CDR3 nucleotide sequence: TGTGCCAGCAGATCACTAGCGGGAGGGGGGAATGAGCAGTTCTTC. Translating it yields CASRSLAGGGNEQFF.

The sample holds one count of this clone. V and J are TRBV7-9 and TRBJ2-5; 9 bases match TRBD2. The length of the CDR3 is 14 residues. From germline, CDR1 is SEHNR and CDR2 FQNEAQ (reference sequence). CDR3 nucleotides: TGTGCTAGCTCATGGGCGGGGGGGCACCAGACCCAGTACTTC. Translation gives CASSWAGGHQTQYF.

The CDR3 region has the DNA TGTGCCAGCAGCTTAAGGGGCGGGGCCCACTACGAGCAGTACTTC. This codes for CASSLRGGAHYEQYF. This chain uses TRBV7-8 with TRBJ2-7, with TRBD2 as a possible D gene (6 bases). From germline, CDR1 is SGHVS and CDR2 FQNEAQ. Trimming pared 2 bases from V and 3 bases from J, leaving 14 bases between. CDR3 length: 15 residues.

The chain uses TRBV2 and TRBJ2-3, with TRBD2 matching 7 bases. With 6 bases clipped from V and 1 base from J, the junction kept 10 bases outside the gene matches. The CDR3 has 16 amino acids. Germline V gene sequence: CDR1 SNHLY, CDR2 FYNNEI. CDR3 bases: TGTGCCAGCAGGAAAAGAGAGCGGGACGGCACAGATACGCAGTATTTT. This gives the protein CASRKRERDGTDTQYF.

The chain combines TRBV13 with TRBJ2-5, with D perhaps TRBD1 (5 bases). CDR1 and CDR2 from the germline V gene are PRHDT and FYEKMQ (reference sequence). V shed 5 bases and J shed 5 bases, with 15 bases lying between them. The CDR3 has 14 residues. The CDR3 sequence: CASSTDRWGETQYF. The CDR3 DNA is TGTGCCAGCAGCACGGACCGGTGGGGCGAGACCCAGTACTTC.

The rearrangement links TRBV11-3 to TRBJ2-3; D gene unclear. V was trimmed by 4 bases and J by 8 bases, leaving 16 bases between them. This CDR3 is built from 14 residues. Looked up from germline, CDR1 is SGHNT and CDR2 is YENEEA. The CDR3 sequence: CASSSGPSLTTQYF. The CDR3 bases are TGTGCCAGCAGCTCGGGTCCTTCACTCACTACGCAGTATTTT.

This rearrangement joins TRBV28 to TRBJ1-1; TRBD1 matches at 9 bases. Trimming removed 4 bases from V and 0 bases from J; junction bases left unmatched: 3. The CDR3 is 15 residues long. Germline CDR1 is MDHEN and CDR2 is SYDVKM. The CDR3, as DNA: TGTGCCAGCAGTTCATACAGGGGGCTGAACACTGAAGCTTTCTTT. Its protein product is CASSSYRGLNTEAFF.

This clone was seen more than once but under ten times. The V and J genes are TRBV19 and TRBJ2-7, with a weak D call TRBD2 (6 bases). The CDR3 is 14 amino acids. From germline, CDR1 is LNHDA and CDR2 SQIVND (reference sequence). Trimming left V 4 bases short and J 7 bases short, with 17 bases between. CDR3 sequence reads: CASSNGISGEEQYF. As DNA, the CDR3 is TGTGCCAGTAGTAACGGGATCTCGGGGGAAGAGCAGTACTTC.

This chain uses TRBV5-1 with TRBJ1-5; 10 bases line up with TRBD1. Germline V lookup: CDR1 SGHRS, CDR2 YFSETQ. This CDR3 is built from 15 residues. The trim removed 0 bases at V and 6 bases at J, leaving 3 bases unmatched. Here the CDR3 reads CASSLGQGAGQPQHF. As DNA, the CDR3 is TGCGCCAGCAGCTTGGGACAGGGGGCGGGTCAGCCCCAGCATTTT.

The V gene is TRBV28, the J gene TRBJ1-3; tentative D call: TRBD1 (6 bases). The CDR3 consists of 15 residues. The germline V and J ends were trimmed by 5 bases and 0 bases, with 11 bases remaining between them. Germline CDR1 is MDHEN and CDR2 is SYDVKM. CDR3 region: CASSERGSSGNTIYF. DNA for the CDR3: TGTGCCAGCAGTGAGAGGGGGAGCTCTGGAAACACCATATATTTT. Using reference TRBV28 and TRBJ1-3 for the parts outside the CDR3, the full variable domain is DVKVTQSSRYLVKRTGEKVFLECVQDMDHENMFWYRQDPGLGLRLIYFSYDVKMKEKGDIPEGYSVSREKKERFSLILESASTNQTSMYLCASSERGSSGNTIYFGEGSWLTVV.

The CDR3 nucleotides read TGTGCCTCCCCTCCCTATAGGGACAGGGAGGGTTGGTGGACAGATACGCAGTATTTT. This translates into CASPPYRDREGWWTDTQYF. The chain carries TRBV27 and TRBJ2-3, with TRBD1 matching over 9 bases. CDR3 size: 19 residues. V shed 11 bases and J 3 bases; nucleotides not matched to a gene: 24. Germline V gene lookup returns CDR1 MNHEY and CDR2 SMNVEV (reference sequence).

The rearrangement links TRBV7-9 to TRBJ2-1; the match to TRBD2 covers 8 bases. J was trimmed by 8 bases and V by 4 bases; bases with no gene match: 13. The CDR3 has 16 amino acids. CDR1 is SEHNR and CDR2 is FQNEAQ in the germline V gene (reference sequence). CDR3 DNA sequence: TGTGCCAGCAGCTCCTCGTGGGTAGCGGGGTTCTATGAGCAGTTCTTC. Protein: CASSSSWVAGFYEQFF.

The CDR3 region is CASRLSGGTQETQYF. The CDR3 DNA reads TGTGCCAGCAGACTTAGCGGGGGGACCCAAGAGACCCAGTACTTC. The rearrangement joins TRBV7-2 to TRBJ2-5, with 10 bases fitting TRBD2. The junction had 5 bases not matched to a gene; V was cut back by 6 bases and J by 1 base. The CDR3 totals 15 residues. Germline CDR1 and CDR2: SGHTA and FQGNSA.

The chain is built from TRBV30 and TRBJ2-1, with a tentative D call TRBD2 (6 bases). V was cut by 2 bases and J by 0 bases, with 8 bases left in between. This CDR3 region has 14 residues. Germline V gives CDR1 GTSNPN, CDR2 SVGIG (reference sequence). The CDR3 reads CAWSRDSSYNEQFF. The CDR3 DNA sequence: TGTGCCTGGAGTCGGGACTCCTCCTACAATGAGCAGTTCTTC.

In DNA, the CDR3 is TGTGCCAGCAGCTTAGTGGCGCACCGACAGGGAGTGAACACTGAAGCTTTCTTT. Amino acid sequence: CASSLVAHRQGVNTEAFF. The V gene is TRBV7-9, the J gene TRBJ1-1; 7 nucleotides line up with TRBD1. V trimming: 1 base; J trimming: 0 bases; junction bases outside the gene matches: 11. The CDR3 is 18 amino acids. Germline V lookup: CDR1 SEHNR, CDR2 FQNEAQ (reference sequence). Drawing the rest from reference TRBV7-9 and TRBJ1-1, the complete variable domain is DTGVSQNPRHKITKRGQNVTFRCDPISEHNRLYWYRQTLGQGPEFLTYFQNEAQLEKSRLLSDRFSAERPKGSFSTLEIQRTEQGDSAMYLCASSLVAHRQGVNTEAFFGQGTRLTVV.